In its sample, the clone carrying this T cell receptor beta chain was seen a few times. Cells sorted as Tregs were CD4+, CD25+ and CD127-/low. A single record per CDR3 protein comes from TCRdb applying MiXCR to the 5' RACE reads. The sample has fewer than 65,000 distinct CDR3 sequences, less than 25% seen once. The CDR3 is 13 amino acids. The V and J ends lost 1 base and 7 bases respectively, with 8 bases between them. Sequenced: tumor-infiltrating Tregs sorted from the breast tumor. V usage is TRBV12-3 or TRBV12-4 and J usage is TRBJ1-5; TRBD1 is a possible D gene (6 bases). This receptor was taken from a female donor with breast cancer. CDR3 nucleotides: TGTGCCAGCAGTTTAGGGGGGCAGCAGCCCCAGCATTTT. The encoded protein is CASSLGGQQPQHF.